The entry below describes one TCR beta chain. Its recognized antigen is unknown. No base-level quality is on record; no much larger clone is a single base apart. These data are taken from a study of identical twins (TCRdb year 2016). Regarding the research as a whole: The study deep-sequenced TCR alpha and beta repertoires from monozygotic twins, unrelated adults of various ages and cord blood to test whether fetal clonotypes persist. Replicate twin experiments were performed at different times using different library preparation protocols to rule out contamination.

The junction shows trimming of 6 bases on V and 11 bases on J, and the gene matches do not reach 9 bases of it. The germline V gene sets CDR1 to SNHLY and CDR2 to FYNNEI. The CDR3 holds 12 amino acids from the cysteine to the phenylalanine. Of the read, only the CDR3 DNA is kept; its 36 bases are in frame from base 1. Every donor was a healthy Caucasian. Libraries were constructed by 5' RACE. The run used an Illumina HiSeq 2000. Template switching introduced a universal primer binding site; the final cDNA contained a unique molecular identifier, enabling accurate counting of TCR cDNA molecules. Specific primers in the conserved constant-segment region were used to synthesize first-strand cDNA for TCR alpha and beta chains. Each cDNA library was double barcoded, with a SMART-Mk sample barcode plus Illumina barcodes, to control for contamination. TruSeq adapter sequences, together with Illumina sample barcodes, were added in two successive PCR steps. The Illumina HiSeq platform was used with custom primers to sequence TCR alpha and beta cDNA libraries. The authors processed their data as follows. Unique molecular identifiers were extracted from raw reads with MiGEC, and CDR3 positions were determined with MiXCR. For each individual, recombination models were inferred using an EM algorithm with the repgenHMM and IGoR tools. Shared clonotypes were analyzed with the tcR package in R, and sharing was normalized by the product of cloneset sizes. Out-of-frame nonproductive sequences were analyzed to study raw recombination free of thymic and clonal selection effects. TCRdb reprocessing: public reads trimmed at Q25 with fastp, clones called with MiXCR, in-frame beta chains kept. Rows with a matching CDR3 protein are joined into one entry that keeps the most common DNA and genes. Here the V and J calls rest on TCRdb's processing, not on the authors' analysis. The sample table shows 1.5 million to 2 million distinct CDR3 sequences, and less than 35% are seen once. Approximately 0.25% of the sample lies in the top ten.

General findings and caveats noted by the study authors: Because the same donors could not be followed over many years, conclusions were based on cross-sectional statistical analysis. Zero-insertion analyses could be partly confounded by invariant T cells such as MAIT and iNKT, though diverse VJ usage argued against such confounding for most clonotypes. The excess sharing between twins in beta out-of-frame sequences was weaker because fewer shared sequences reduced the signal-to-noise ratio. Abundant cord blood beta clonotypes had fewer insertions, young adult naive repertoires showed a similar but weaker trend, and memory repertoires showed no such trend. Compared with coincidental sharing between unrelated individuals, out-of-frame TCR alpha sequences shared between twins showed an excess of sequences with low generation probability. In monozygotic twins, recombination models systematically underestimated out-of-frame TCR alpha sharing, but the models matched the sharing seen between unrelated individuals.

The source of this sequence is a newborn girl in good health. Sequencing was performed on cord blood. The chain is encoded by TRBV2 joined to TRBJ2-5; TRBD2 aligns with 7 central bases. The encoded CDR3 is CASRIEGRGQYF. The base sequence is TGTGCCAGCAGAATTGAAGGGCGGGGGCAGTACTTC.